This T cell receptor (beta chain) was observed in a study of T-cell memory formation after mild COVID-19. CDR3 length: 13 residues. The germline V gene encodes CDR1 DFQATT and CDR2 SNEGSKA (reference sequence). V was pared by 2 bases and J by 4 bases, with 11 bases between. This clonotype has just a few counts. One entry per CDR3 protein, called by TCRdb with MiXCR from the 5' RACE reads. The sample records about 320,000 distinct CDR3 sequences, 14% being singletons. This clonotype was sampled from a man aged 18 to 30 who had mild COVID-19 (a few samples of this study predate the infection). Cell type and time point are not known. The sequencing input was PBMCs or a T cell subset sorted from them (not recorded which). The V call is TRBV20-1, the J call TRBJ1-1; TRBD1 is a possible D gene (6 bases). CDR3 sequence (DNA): TGCAGTGCTAGAACAGGGTTGGGCACTGAAGCTTTCTTT. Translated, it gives CSARTGLGTEAFF.